The present entry profiles one T cell receptor beta chain with its context. What it binds is not known. This record comes from a study of T cell repertoires in cytomegalovirus infection. TCRdb recomputed calls from the reads with MiXCR, one row per CDR3 protein. This table holds some 800,000 distinct CDR3 sequences, 25% to 35% found once. The V gene's germline CDR1 is SGHDN and CDR2 FVKESK. Trimming shortened V by 2 bases and J by 4 bases, and 17 bases separated the two germline ends. The CDR3 extends over 16 amino acids. The TCR comes from a human donor in good health (CMV status not recorded). Some clones in this sample may be carry-over from other donors' samples. The source was cultured CD8+ T cells from PBMCs, collected from culture after CMV antigen stimulation. V is TRBV14 and J is TRBJ2-5, with D tentatively TRBD2 (6 bases). CDR3 amino acids: CASSQFTWDSAETQYF. As DNA, the CDR3 is TGTGCCAGCAGCCAATTCACGTGGGACTCCGCAGAGACCCAGTACTTC.